Listed below are T cell receptor beta chains from one sample, sequenced in a study of cytomegalovirus exposure and HLA in healthy donors. Assay: immunoSEQ multiplex PCR; the TCRdb copy retains only in-frame clones and omits some. The sample lists about 130,000 clones; 89% were seen once. The sample was PBMCs. The receptors were gathered from a woman younger than 30 in good health and CMV-seronegative. CDR3s include the opening cysteine and the closing phenylalanine or tryptophan.

j_call v_call cdr3_aa
TRBJ2-3 TRBV2 CASSEGQPPADTQYF
TRBJ2-3 TRBV9 CASSTIALDTQYF
TRBJ1-5 TRBV15 CATSEGQTHQPQHF
TRBJ1-5 TRBV28 CASSYETGGIGQPQHF
TRBJ2-1 TRBV7-8 CASSSTASGVYNEQFF
TRBJ2-7 TRBV28 CASSTGKIGAYEQYF
TRBJ2-1 TRBV6-1 CASSEAGTSGVNEQFF
TRBJ1-2 TRBV7-6 CASSPRRQGGINYGYTF
TRBJ1-2 TRBV7-9 CASSLSRGVTYGYTF
TRBJ2-5 TRBV27 CASSTLGAGGTETQYF
TRBJ2-7 TRBV9 CASSVTFRGEEEQYF
TRBJ1-1 TRBV13 CASRGGRRALQLTEAFF
TRBJ1-1 TRBV7-2 CASSLTGTANTEAFF
TRBJ2-1 TRBV18 CASSLHRDRDANEQFF
TRBJ2-5 TRBV6-5 CASTRTGGKQETQYF
TRBJ1-2 TRBV30 CAWATGYGYTF
TRBJ1-3 TRBV27 CASSRRQSSGNTIYF
TRBJ1-1 TRBV6-1 CASSEREGETEAFF
TRBJ2-1 TRBV7-7 CASSLVGGRDEQFF
TRBJ2-1 TRBV4-2 CASSQDSVLADEQFF
TRBJ2-2 TRBV11-2 CASSLGTLNTGELFF
TRBJ2-1 TRBV9 CASSVTGGPAHEQFF
TRBJ1-1 TRBV6-5 CASSYSNTGEAEAFF
TRBJ1-1 TRBV27 CASSLGGVTFF
TRBJ2-1 TRBV6-6 CASRLSGDNEQFF
TRBJ1-2 TRBV13 CASSPRTANGYTF
TRBJ2-3 TRBV7-8 CASSLFWAGALDGTQYF
TRBJ2-1 TRBV27 CASNGLAPNNEQFF
TRBJ2-1 TRBV28 CASSTTDNEQFF
TRBJ2-1 TRBV11-3 CASSWTSGRYNEQFF
TRBJ2-7 TRBV25-1 CASSEFPSEQYF
TRBJ1-5 TRBV4-2 CASSQGSGGVSNQPQHF
TRBJ2-1 TRBV5-1 CASSFRVDNEQFF
TRBJ2-5 TRBV7-9 CASSSRLLGLAGRETQYF
TRBJ2-7 TRBV27 CASSPARGGEQYF
TRBJ1-2 TRBV7-2 CASSSSQGHGYTF
TRBJ2-3 TRBV6-5 CASSYLGATDTQYF
TRBJ2-5 TRBV15 CATSRDLEGETQYF
TRBJ2-7 TRBV15 CATSRGESAGVYEQYF
TRBJ2-1 TRBV20-1 CSARWTYEQFF
TRBJ2-5 TRBV19 CASSGSLETQYF
TRBJ2-3 TRBV7-9 CASSLGHLSTDTQYF
TRBJ2-5 TRBV11-2 CASSLNVAGAQETQYF
TRBJ2-2 TRBV19 CASNRGTGELFF
TRBJ1-2 TRBV30 CASAGTGKANYGYTF
TRBJ2-7 TRBV14 CASSQTWTGGYEQYF
TRBJ2-3 TRBV6-4 CASSDGERETDTQYF
TRBJ2-2 TRBV6-6 CASWRTGANTGELFF
TRBJ2-3 TRBV28 CASSPDRSTDTQYF
TRBJ1-3 TRBV9 CASAPPGAGNTIYF
TRBJ1-2 TRBV2 CASRQGSYGYTF
TRBJ1-2 TRBV11-2 CASSSGGGLANYGYTF
TRBJ2-5 TRBV21-1 CASSKRGQNQETQYF